Listed here are 13 T cell receptor beta chains from one sample, sequenced in a study of T cell repertoires in cytomegalovirus infection. These TCRs' antigens remain unknown. One entry per CDR3 protein, called by TCRdb with MiXCR from the reads. The sample comprises roughly 860,000 distinct CDR3 sequences, about 30% of which are singletons, and around 12% rests with the top ten. Specimen: cultured CD8+ T cells from PBMCs, collected from culture after CMV antigen stimulation. The receptors derive from a human donor in good health (CMV status not recorded). Some clones in this sample may be carry-over from other donors' samples.

V gene TRBV7-9 combines with J gene TRBJ2-1; D may be TRBD1 (6 bases). Germline assignment: CDR1 SEHNR and CDR2 FQNEAQ (reference sequence). Trimming cost V 8 bases and J 7 bases, with 21 bases left between them. CDR3 size: 15 residues. CDR3 protein: CASDLDRREVNEQFF. CDR3 sequence (DNA): TGTGCCAGCGATTTGGACAGACGAGAAGTTAATGAGCAGTTCTTC.

This clonotype showed up just once. This chain connects TRBV12-3 or TRBV12-4 to TRBJ2-5, with a tentative D call TRBD2 (6 bases). This CDR3 has 17 amino acids. V lost 3 bases and J lost 1, with 18 bases in between. CDR3 region: CASSFGDGGDIQETQYF. As DNA, the CDR3 is TGTGCCAGCAGTTTTGGGGACGGGGGTGACATCCAAGAGACCCAGTACTTC.

The table lists this clonotype with a few counts. The chain links TRBV7-6 to TRBJ1-1, with D possibly matching TRBD1 (5 bases). The germline V gene encodes CDR1 SGHVS and CDR2 FNYEAQ. Trimming took off 5 bases at V and 6 bases at J, with 13 bases between the two ends. This CDR3 region has 13 residues. In nucleotides, the CDR3 is TGTGCCAGCAGCGCCGGGGGGACCGCTGAAGCTTTCTTT. Its translation: CASSAGGTAEAFF.

This clonotype was detected a few times. The rearrangement uses TRBV29-1 and TRBJ2-7; D ambiguous. Germline V gives CDR1 SQVTM, CDR2 ANQGSEA. There are 12 residues in the CDR3. V lost 4 bases, J lost 3 bases, and 10 bases lay in between. The DNA of the CDR3 is TGCAGCGTTGGGGCAGACAACTACGAGCAGTACTTC. This codes for CSVGADNYEQYF.

A few counts support this clonotype. The chain uses TRBV28 and TRBJ2-5; the D gene is possibly TRBD2 (6 bases). The CDR3 contains 14 residues. CDR1 MDHEN and CDR2 SYDVKM come from the germline V gene. V was shortened by 6 bases and J by 5 bases, with 16 bases between the two germline ends. The chain's CDR3 is CASSPGLPSETQYF. The DNA for the CDR3 is TGTGCCAGCAGCCCGGGACTCCCCAGCGAGACCCAGTACTTC. Complete variable domain (other parts from reference TRBV28 and TRBJ2-5): DVKVTQSSRYLVKRTGEKVFLECVQDMDHENMFWYRQDPGLGLRLIYFSYDVKMKEKGDIPEGYSVSREKKERFSLILESASTNQTSMYLCASSPGLPSETQYFGPGTRLLVL.

This clonotype was counted many times. This sequence joins TRBV12-3 or TRBV12-4 and TRBJ2-7; D is uncertain. The CDR3 contains 14 residues. The V end lost 2 bases, the J end lost 1 base, and 9 bases lay between the germline ends. The chain's CDR3 is CASSLPGYSYEQYF. CDR3 bases: TGTGCCAGCAGTTTACCAGGTTATTCCTACGAGCAGTACTTC.

This clonotype was detected once. CDR3 region: CASSAYRGQGNYGYTF. In DNA, the CDR3 is TGCGCCAGCAGCGCCTACAGGGGCCAGGGGAACTATGGCTACACCTTC. The gene calls are TRBV5-1 and TRBJ1-2, with TRBD1 matching over 7 bases. V gave up 4 bases and J gave up 2 bases; unmatched junction bases: 11. The CDR3 extends over 16 amino acids. CDR1 and CDR2 from the germline V gene are SGHRS and YFSETQ.

The chain has TRBV28 and TRBJ1-5, with 11 bases identical to TRBD1. Trimming at V came to 6 bases and at J to 5 bases, leaving 9 bases not matched to a gene. Germline CDR1 MDHEN, CDR2 SYDVKM. CDR3 length equals 16 residues. The CDR3 nucleotides read TGTGCCAGCAGCCTCGGACAGGGGGCTCTTGATCAGCCCCAGCATTTT. Encoded protein: CASSLGQGALDQPQHF.

V gene TRBV7-8 combines with J gene TRBJ2-1; a possible D gene is TRBD1 (6 bases). Germline values: CDR1 SGHVS, CDR2 FQNEAQ. The V gene lost 7 bases and the J gene lost 9 bases, with 19 bases spanning the gap. This CDR3 is built from 14 residues. CDR3 nucleotides: TGTGCCAGCAATGAGGACAGCTTCTTCGGTGAGCAGTTCTTC. Amino acids: CASNEDSFFGEQFF.

There are a few counts of this clonotype. The V gene is TRBV2, the J gene TRBJ1-6; TRBD1 is a possible D gene (6 bases). Germline assignment: CDR1 SNHLY and CDR2 FYNNEI. The CDR3 runs 18 residues. Trimming removed 6 bases at V and 1 base at J, with 19 bases between. As DNA, the CDR3 is TGTGCCAGCAGAGGGGGACCCGGAGGAGGATCCTATAATTCACCCCTCCACTTT. It encodes CASRGGPGGGSYNSPLHF.

This clonotype was seen many times. CDR3 in DNA: TGTGCCAGCAGCCCAGGAGAGACCAGGGGAACTAATGAAAAACTGTTTTTT. Translated: CASSPGETRGTNEKLFF. The V and J genes are TRBV7-9 and TRBJ1-4, with TRBD1 as a possible D gene (6 bases). Germline V CDR1 and CDR2: SEHNR, FQNEAQ (reference sequence). The CDR3 consists of 17 residues. V was cut by 5 bases and J by 1 base, with 17 bases left in between.

The chain uses TRBV6-5 and TRBJ1-1; D uncertain. Germline V gene data show CDR1 as MNHEY and CDR2 as SVGAGI. The CDR3 extends over 12 amino acids. Between the trimmed V and J ends, which lost 6 bases and 6 bases, there was a span of 11 bases. DNA of the CDR3: TGTGCCAGCAGGGAGGGTCGGTCTGAAGCTTTCTTT. Its translation is CASREGRSEAFF.

This clonotype turned up a few times. The CDR3 spells CASSTLWLYNEQFF. The DNA of the CDR3 is TGTGCCAGCAGTACTCTCTGGCTCTACAATGAGCAGTTCTTC. The chain combines TRBV28 with TRBJ2-1; D remains unclear. The CDR3 totals 14 residues. V was trimmed by 5 bases and J by 3 bases, leaving 11 bases between them. CDR1 and CDR2 (germline): MDHEN, SYDVKM.